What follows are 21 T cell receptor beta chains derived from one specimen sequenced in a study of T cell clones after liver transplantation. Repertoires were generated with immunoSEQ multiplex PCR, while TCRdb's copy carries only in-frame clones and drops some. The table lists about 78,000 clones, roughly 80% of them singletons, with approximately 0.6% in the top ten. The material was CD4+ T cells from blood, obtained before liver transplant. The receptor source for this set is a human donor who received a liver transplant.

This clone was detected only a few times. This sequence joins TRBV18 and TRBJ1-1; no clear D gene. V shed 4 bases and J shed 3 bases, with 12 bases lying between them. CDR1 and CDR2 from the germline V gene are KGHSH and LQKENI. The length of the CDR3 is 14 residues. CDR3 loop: CASSRSGRDTEAFF. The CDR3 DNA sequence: TGTGCCAGCTCACGTTCCGGGAGGGACACTGAAGCTTTCTTT.

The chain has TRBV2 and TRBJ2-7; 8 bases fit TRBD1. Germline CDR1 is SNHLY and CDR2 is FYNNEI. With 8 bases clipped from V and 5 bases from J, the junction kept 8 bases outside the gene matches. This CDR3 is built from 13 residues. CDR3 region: CASRMDRDHEQYF. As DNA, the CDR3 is TGTGCCAGCCGGATGGACAGGGACCACGAGCAGTACTTC.

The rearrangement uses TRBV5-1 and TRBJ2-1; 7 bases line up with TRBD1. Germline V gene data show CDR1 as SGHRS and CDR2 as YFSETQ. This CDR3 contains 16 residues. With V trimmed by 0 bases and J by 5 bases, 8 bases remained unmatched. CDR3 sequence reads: CASSLGPDRENNEQFF. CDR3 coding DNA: TGCGCCAGCAGCTTGGGCCCAGACAGGGAGAACAATGAGCAGTTCTTC.

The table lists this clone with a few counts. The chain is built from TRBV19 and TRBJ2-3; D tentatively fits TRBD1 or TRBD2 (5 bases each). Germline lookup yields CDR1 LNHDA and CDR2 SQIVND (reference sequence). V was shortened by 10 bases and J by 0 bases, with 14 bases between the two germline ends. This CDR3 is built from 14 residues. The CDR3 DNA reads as TGTGCCACCCAAAGGGACGGCAGCACAGATACGCAGTATTTT. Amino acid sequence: CATQRDGSTDTQYF.

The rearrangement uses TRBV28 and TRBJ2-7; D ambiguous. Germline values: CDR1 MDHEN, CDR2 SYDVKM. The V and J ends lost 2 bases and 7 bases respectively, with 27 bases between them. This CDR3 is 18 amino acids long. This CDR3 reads CASSLMSLEGWASTEQYF. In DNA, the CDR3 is TGTGCCAGCAGTTTAATGTCTTTGGAAGGGTGGGCCTCTACGGAGCAGTACTTC.

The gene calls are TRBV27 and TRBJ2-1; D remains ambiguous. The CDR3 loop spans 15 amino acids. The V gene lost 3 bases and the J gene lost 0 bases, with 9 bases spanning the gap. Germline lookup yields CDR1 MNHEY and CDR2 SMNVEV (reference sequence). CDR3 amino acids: CASSFSRTSYNEQFF. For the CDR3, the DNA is TGTGCCAGCAGTTTTTCCCGGACCTCCTACAATGAGCAGTTCTTC.

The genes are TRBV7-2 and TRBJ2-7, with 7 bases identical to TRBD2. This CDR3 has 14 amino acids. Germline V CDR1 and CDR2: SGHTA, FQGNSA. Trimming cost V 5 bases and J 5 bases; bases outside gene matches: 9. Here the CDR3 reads CASSTRLAGDEQYF. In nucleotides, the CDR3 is TGTGCCAGCAGCACCCGACTAGCTGGCGACGAGCAGTACTTC.

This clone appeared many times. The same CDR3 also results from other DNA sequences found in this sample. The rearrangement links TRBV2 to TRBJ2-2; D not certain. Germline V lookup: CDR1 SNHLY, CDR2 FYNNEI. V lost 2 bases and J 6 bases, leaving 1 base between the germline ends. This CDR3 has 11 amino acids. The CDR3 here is CASSESGELFF. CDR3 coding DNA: TGTGCCAGCAGTGAATCCGGGGAGCTGTTTTTT.

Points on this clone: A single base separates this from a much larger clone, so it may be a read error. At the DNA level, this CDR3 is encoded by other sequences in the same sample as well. This CDR3 reads CSFFKGNEQYF. The CDR3 DNA reads TGCAGTTTTTTTAAGGGAAACGAGCAGTACTTC. This chain connects TRBV29-1 to TRBJ2-7, with D uncertain. The CDR3 extends over 11 amino acids. The V gene's germline CDR1 is SQVTM and CDR2 ANQGSEA.

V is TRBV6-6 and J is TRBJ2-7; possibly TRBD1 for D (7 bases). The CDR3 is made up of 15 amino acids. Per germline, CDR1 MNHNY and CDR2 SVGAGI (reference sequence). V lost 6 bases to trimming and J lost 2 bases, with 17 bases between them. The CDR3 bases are TGTGCCAGCAGATCCCGACAGGGCGGGACCTACGAGCAGTACTTC. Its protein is CASRSRQGGTYEQYF.

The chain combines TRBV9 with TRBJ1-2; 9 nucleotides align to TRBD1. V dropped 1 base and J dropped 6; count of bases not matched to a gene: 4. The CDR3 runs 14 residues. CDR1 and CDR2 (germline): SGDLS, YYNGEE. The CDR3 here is CASSVTTGGNGYTF. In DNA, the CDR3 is TGTGCCAGCAGCGTAACGACAGGGGGGAATGGCTACACCTTC. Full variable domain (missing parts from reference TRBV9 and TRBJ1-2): DSGVTQTPKHLITATGQRVTLRCSPRSGDLSVYWYQQSLDQGLQFLIQYYNGEERAKGNILERFSAQQFPDLHSELNLSSLELGDSALYFCASSVTTGGNGYTFGSGTRLTVV.

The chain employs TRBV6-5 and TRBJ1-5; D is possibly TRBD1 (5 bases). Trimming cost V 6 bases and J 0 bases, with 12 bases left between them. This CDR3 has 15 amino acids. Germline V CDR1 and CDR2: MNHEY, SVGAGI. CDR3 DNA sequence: TGTGCCAGCAGACGGGACGTTTATAGCAATCAGCCCCAGCATTTT. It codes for CASRRDVYSNQPQHF.

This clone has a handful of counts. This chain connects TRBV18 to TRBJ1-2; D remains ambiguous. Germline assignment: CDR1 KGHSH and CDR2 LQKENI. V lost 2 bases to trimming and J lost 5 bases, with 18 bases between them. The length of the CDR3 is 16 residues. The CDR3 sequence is CASSPDGPGGRYGYTF. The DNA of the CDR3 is TGTGCCAGCTCACCAGACGGGCCAGGAGGTCGTTATGGCTACACCTTC.

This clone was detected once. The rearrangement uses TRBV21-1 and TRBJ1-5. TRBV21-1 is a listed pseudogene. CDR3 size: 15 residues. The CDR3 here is CASSEELTLNQPQHF. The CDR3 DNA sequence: TGTGCCAGCAGCGAAGAGTTGACGCTAAATCAGCCCCAGCATTTT.

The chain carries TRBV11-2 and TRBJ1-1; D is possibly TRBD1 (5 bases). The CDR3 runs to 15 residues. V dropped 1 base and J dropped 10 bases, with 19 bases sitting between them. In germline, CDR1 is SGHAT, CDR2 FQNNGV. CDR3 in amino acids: CASSLANRPRQRAFF. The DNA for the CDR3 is TGTGCCAGCAGCTTAGCCAACAGGCCGAGACAGAGAGCTTTCTTT.

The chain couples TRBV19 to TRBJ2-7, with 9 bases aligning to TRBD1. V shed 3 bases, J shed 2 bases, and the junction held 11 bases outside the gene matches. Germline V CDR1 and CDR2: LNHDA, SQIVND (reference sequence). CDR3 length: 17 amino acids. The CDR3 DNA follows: TGTGCCAGTAGTATCACACCCGGGACAGGGCCCACCTACGAGCAGTACTTC. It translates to CASSITPGTGPTYEQYF.

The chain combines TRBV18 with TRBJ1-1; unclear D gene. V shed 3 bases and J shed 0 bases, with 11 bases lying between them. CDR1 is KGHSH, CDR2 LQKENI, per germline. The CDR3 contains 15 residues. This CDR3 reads CASSPTTVLNTEAFF. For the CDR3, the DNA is TGTGCCAGCTCACCTACGACCGTTTTGAACACTGAAGCTTTCTTT.

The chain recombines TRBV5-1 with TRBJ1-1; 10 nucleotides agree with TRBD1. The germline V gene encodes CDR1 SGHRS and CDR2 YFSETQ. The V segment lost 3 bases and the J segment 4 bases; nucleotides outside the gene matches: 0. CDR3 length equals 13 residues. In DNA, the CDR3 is TGCGCCAGCAGCTGGGACAGGGGCACTGAAGCTTTCTTT. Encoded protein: CASSWDRGTEAFF. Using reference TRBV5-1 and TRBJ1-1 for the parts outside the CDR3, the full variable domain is KAGVTQTPRYLIKTRGQQVTLSCSPISGHRSVSWYQQTPGQGLQFLFEYFSETQRNKGNFPGRFSGRQFSNSRSEMNVSTLELGDSALYLCASSWDRGTEAFFGQGTRLTVV.

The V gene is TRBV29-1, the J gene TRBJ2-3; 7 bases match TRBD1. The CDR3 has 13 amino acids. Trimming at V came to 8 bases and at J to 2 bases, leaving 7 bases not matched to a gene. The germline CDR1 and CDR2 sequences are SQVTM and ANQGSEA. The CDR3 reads CSTRDSHTDTQYF. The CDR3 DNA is TGCAGCACCCGGGACAGCCACACAGATACGCAGTATTTT.

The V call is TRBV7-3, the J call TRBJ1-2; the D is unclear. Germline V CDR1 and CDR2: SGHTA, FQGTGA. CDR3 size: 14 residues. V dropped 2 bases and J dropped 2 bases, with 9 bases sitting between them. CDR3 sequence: CASSLGDRNYGYTF. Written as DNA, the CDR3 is TGTGCCAGCAGCTTAGGGGATCGGAACTATGGCTACACCTTC.

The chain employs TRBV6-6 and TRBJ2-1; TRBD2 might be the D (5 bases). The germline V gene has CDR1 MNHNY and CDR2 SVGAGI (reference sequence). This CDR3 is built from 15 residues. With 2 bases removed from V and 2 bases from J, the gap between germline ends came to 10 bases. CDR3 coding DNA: TGTGCCAGCAGTTACGAGGGATTGCCCTACAATGAGCAGTTCTTC. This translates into CASSYEGLPYNEQFF.